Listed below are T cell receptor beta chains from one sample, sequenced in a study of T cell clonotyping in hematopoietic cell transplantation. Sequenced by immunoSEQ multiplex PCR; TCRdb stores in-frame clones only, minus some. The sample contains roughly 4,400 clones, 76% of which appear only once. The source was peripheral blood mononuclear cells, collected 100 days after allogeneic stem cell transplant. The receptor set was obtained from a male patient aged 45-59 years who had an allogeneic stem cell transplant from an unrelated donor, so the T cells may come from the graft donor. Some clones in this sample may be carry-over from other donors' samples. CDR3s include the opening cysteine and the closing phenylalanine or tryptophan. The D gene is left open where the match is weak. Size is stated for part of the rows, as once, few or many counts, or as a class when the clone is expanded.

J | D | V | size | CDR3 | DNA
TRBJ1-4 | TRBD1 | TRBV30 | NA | CAWSVQGAFGKLFF | TGTGCCTGGAGTGTTCAGGGGGCTTTTGGAAAACTGTTTTTT
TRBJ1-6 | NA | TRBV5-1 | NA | CASSGDTWSSYNSPLHF | TGCGCCAGCAGTGGGGACACTTGGAGCTCCTATAATTCACCCCTCCACTTT
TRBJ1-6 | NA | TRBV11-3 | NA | CASSLENPNSPLHF | TGTGCCAGCAGCTTAGAGAATCCTAATTCACCCCTCCACTTT
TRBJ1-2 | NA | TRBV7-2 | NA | CASSLWGLGYGYTF | TGTGCCAGCAGCTTATGGGGGCTGGGCTATGGCTACACCTTC
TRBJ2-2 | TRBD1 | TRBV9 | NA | CASSAETGGTGELFF | TGTGCCAGCAGCGCAGAGACAGGGGGCACCGGGGAGCTGTTTTTT
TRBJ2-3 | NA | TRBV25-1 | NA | CASSRTDTQYF | TGTGCCAGCAGTAGAACAGATACGCAGTATTTT
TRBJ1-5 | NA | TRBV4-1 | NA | CASSQEGGTSGQPQHF | TGCGCCAGCAGCCAAGAAGGCGGGACGAGCGGTCAGCCCCAGCATTTT
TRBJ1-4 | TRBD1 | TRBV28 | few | CASSWDRQTEKLFF | TGTGCCAGCAGTTGGGACAGACAAACGGAAAAACTGTTTTTT
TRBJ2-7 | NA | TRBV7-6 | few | CASSLTANYEQYF | TGTGCCAGCAGCTTGACAGCTAACTACGAGCAGTACTTC
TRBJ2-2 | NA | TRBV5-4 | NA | CASSLRGGTGELFF | TGTGCCAGCAGCTTAAGGGGGGGCACCGGGGAGCTGTTTTTT
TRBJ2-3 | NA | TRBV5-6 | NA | CASSLFPPPKGTDTQYF | TGTGCCAGCAGCTTGTTCCCACCTCCTAAAGGGACAGATACGCAGTATTTT
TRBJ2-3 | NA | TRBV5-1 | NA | CASSLGGARLGTQYF | TGCGCCAGCAGCCTCGGCGGGGCCCGCCTGGGTACGCAGTATTTT
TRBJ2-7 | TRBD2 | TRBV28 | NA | CASNRGASGTYEQYF | TGTGCCAGCAATAGGGGTGCTAGCGGGACCTACGAGCAGTACTTC
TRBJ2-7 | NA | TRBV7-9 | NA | CASSLALGILHEQYF | TGTGCCAGCAGCTTAGCGCTAGGGATTCTGCACGAGCAGTACTTC
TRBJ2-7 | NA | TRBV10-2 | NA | CATSYGLTSYEQYF | TGCGCCACTAGCTACGGGCTTACATCCTACGAGCAGTACTTC